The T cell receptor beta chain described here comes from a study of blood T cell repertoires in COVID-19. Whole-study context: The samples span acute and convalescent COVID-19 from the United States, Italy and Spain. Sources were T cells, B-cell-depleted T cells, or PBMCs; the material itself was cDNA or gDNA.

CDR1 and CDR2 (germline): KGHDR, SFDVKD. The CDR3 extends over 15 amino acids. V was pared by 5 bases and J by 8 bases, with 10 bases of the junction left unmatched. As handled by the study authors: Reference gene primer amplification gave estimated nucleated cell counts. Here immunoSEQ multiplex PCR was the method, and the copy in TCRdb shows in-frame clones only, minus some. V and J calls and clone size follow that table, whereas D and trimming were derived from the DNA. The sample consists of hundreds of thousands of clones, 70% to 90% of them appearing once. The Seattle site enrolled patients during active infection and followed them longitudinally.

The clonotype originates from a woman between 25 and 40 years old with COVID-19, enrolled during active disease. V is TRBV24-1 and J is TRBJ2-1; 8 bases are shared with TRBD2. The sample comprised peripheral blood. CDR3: CATSGKAGDRYEQFF. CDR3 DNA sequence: TGTGCCACCAGTGGGAAAGCGGGAGATCGTTATGAGCAGTTCTTC.